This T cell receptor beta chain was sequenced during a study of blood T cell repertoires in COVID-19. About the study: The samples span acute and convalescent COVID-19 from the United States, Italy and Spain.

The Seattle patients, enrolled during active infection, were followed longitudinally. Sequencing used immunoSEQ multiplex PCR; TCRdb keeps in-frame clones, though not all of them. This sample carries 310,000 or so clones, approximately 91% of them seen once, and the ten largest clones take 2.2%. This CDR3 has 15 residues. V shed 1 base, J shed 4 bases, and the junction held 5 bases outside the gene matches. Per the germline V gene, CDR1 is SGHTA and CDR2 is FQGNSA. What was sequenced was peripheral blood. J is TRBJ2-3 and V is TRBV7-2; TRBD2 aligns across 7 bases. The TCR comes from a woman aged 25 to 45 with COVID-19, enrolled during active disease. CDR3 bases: TGTGCCAGCAGCTTAGTTCTAGCGGATTCAGATACGCAGTATTTT. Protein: CASSLVLADSDTQYF.